A single sample gave rise to the 21 T cell receptor beta chains below, sequenced in a study of T cell responses to AZD1222 COVID-19 vaccine. TCRdb keeps only in-frame clones here, not all; method: immunoSEQ multiplex PCR. The table lists 150,000 or so clones. Sample: peripheral blood. Source of these receptors: an adult in good health.

This chain joins TRBV25-1 and TRBJ1-5, with D hard to call. The germline V and J ends were trimmed by 6 bases and 4 bases, with 19 bases remaining between them. This CDR3 contains 16 residues. Germline V CDR1 and CDR2: MGHDK, SYGVNS. Written as DNA, the CDR3 is TGTGCCAGCAGCCTATTCCTCACAGACTCAAATCAGCCCCAGCATTTT. As protein: CASSLFLTDSNQPQHF.

The chain couples TRBV6-5 to TRBJ2-3; 9 nucleotides line up with TRBD2. V shed 4 bases, J shed 2 bases, and the junction held 4 bases outside the gene matches. This CDR3 contains 15 residues. Germline V lookup: CDR1 MNHEY, CDR2 SVGAGI. The chain's CDR3 is CASSSSGGYTDTQYF. In DNA, the CDR3 is TGTGCCAGCAGTTCCAGCGGGGGGTACACAGATACGCAGTATTTT.

This chain joins TRBV4-1 and TRBJ2-2, with D possibly matching TRBD1 (6 bases). The V and J ends lost 1 base and 2 bases respectively, with 8 bases between them. CDR1 is MGHRA and CDR2 is YSYEKL in the germline V gene. The CDR3 extends over 15 amino acids. The CDR3 DNA reads as TGCGCCAGCAGCCAAGGGACAGCAAACACCGGGGAGCTGTTTTTT. This encodes CASSQGTANTGELFF.

The genes are TRBV19 and TRBJ1-2; D gene unclear. Germline CDR1 is LNHDA and CDR2 is SQIVND (reference sequence). V lost 6 bases to trimming and J lost 8 bases, with 19 bases between them. CDR3 length equals 14 residues. This CDR3 is CASRPIPIVGGYTF. The CDR3, as DNA: TGTGCCAGTAGGCCTATACCAATCGTCGGGGGCTACACCTTC.

J is TRBJ1-2 and V is TRBV6-5, with 8 bases that match TRBD1. The CDR3 runs 14 residues. Germline V gene data show CDR1 as MNHEY and CDR2 as SVGAGI. Trimming at V came to 5 bases and at J to 0 bases, leaving 2 bases not matched to a gene. The CDR3 region is CASSRDRSNYGYTF. In DNA, the CDR3 is TGTGCCAGCAGTCGGGACAGGTCTAACTATGGCTACACCTTC.

The genes are TRBV2 and TRBJ1-2; D is possibly TRBD1 (6 bases). CDR3 length equals 13 residues. Between the trimmed V and J ends, which lost 8 bases and 1 base, there was a span of 11 bases. Germline CDR1 and CDR2: SNHLY and FYNNEI. This chain's CDR3 is CASGQGINYGYTF. CDR3 coding DNA: TGTGCCAGCGGCCAGGGGATTAACTATGGCTACACCTTC.

CDR3 loop: CASSPWGQGNNEQFF. In nucleotides, the CDR3 is TGTGCCAGCAGCCCCTGGGGACAGGGTAACAATGAGCAGTTCTTC. The chain recombines TRBV7-3 with TRBJ2-1; 9 positions agree with TRBD1. CDR3 length: 15 residues. Trimming removed 5 bases from V and 5 bases from J; junction bases left unmatched: 7. CDR1 and CDR2 (germline): SGHTA, FQGTGA.

For the CDR3, the DNA is TGCGCCAGCAGCCAATTGGGACTTCGCACAGATACGCAGTATTTT. Translated: CASSQLGLRTDTQYF. The V gene is TRBV4-1, the J gene TRBJ2-3, with D possibly being TRBD2 (6 bases). This CDR3 has 15 amino acids. Germline CDR1 MGHRA, CDR2 YSYEKL. Deletions cut 2 bases from V and 1 base from J, with 10 bases between.

This sequence joins TRBV15 and TRBJ1-5, with D unclear. V lost 0 bases and J 2 bases, leaving 8 bases between the germline ends. The CDR3 totals 15 residues. Looked up from germline, CDR1 is LNHNV and CDR2 is YYDKDF (reference sequence). In nucleotides, the CDR3 is TGTGCCACCAGCAGAGATGGTACCGGCAATCAGCCCCAGCATTTT. Amino acids: CATSRDGTGNQPQHF.

V is TRBV6-5 and J is TRBJ1-2, with 9 bases matching TRBD1. The length of the CDR3 is 14 residues. V was pared by 0 bases and J by 7 bases, with 3 bases of the junction left unmatched. CDR1 and CDR2 (germline): MNHEY, SVGAGI. The CDR3 region is CASSYSRTGVGYTF. The CDR3 DNA sequence: TGTGCCAGCAGTTACTCCCGGACAGGGGTTGGCTACACCTTC.

The CDR3 reads CASKGGISTDTQYF. The CDR3 DNA reads TGTGCCAGCAAAGGGGGGATTAGCACAGATACGCAGTATTTT. This chain links TRBV5-4 with TRBJ2-3; TRBD1 or TRBD2 may be the D gene (6 bases each). This CDR3 spans 14 amino acids. Germline CDR1 SGHNT, CDR2 YYREEE (reference sequence). The germline V and J ends were trimmed by 6 bases and 0 bases, with 11 bases remaining between them.

The rearrangement links TRBV12-5 to TRBJ2-5; D perhaps matches TRBD2 (8 bases). Looked up from germline, CDR1 is LGHNT and CDR2 is FRNRAP. The CDR3 is made up of 17 amino acids. Trimming pared 4 bases from V and 2 bases from J, leaving 20 bases between. The CDR3 protein is CASGSDLAGTVQETQYF. The CDR3, as DNA: TGTGCTAGTGGTTCCGATTTAGCGGGGACAGTTCAAGAGACCCAGTACTTC.

The chain has TRBV11-2 and TRBJ1-4; a weak D match, TRBD1 (5 bases). The germline V gene has CDR1 SGHAT and CDR2 FQNNGV. This CDR3 is built from 15 residues. The V end lost 5 bases, the J end lost 5 bases, and 15 bases lay between the germline ends. The DNA of the CDR3 is TGTGCCAGCAGCCAACGGGGGGTGGGGAATGAAAAACTGTTTTTT. Protein sequence: CASSQRGVGNEKLFF.

The CDR3 DNA follows: TGTGCCAGCAGCTTAGGGGGGCGAAACACCATATATTTT. The encoded protein is CASSLGGRNTIYF. The chain is built from TRBV7-2 and TRBJ1-3, with D tentatively TRBD1 (6 bases). Trimming stripped 1 base from V and 5 bases from J, with 6 bases between. Germline V CDR1 and CDR2: SGHTA, FQGNSA. The CDR3 totals 13 residues.

The J gene is TRBJ1-1, the V gene TRBV3-1 (or the pseudogene TRBV3-2); D is unclear. Deletions cut 7 bases from V and 8 bases from J, with 20 bases between. CDR1 is LGHDT, CDR2 YNNKEL, per germline (reference sequence). This CDR3 comprises 14 residues. The CDR3 spells CASIRSTDSKEAFF. The DNA for the CDR3 is TGTGCCAGCATCCGATCGACGGACTCCAAGGAAGCTTTCTTT.

This CDR3 is CASSYRLEEKLFF. CDR3 nucleotides: TGTGCCAGCAGCTACCGGTTGGAGGAAAAACTGTTTTTT. The chain has TRBV6-5 and TRBJ1-4; no firm D call. CDR3 length equals 13 residues. Germline V gene lookup returns CDR1 MNHEY and CDR2 SVGAGI. V dropped 6 bases and J dropped 8 bases, with 13 bases sitting between them.

This chain uses TRBV25-1 with TRBJ2-2; a weak D match, TRBD1 (5 bases). Germline-derived CDR1 and CDR2 are MGHDK and SYGVNS. Trimming stripped 5 bases from V and 6 bases from J, with 16 bases between. The CDR3 is made up of 15 amino acids. This CDR3 reads CASSTYPQGAGELFF. The CDR3 DNA sequence: TGTGCCAGCAGTACCTACCCTCAGGGTGCCGGGGAGCTGTTTTTT.

Notes on this clone: The sample has other DNA sequences that encode this CDR3 too. Here the CDR3 DNA reads TGTGCCAGCAGCCCTACTAGCGGGGGCTACAATGAGCAGTTCTTC. Translation: CASSPTSGGYNEQFF. The chain couples TRBV7-2 to TRBJ2-1, with 11 bases fitting TRBD2. The CDR3 spans 15 residues. CDR1 and CDR2 from the germline V gene are SGHTA and FQGNSA. J lost 3 bases, V lost 5 bases, and 3 bases had no gene match.

The rearrangement joins TRBV25-1 to TRBJ2-1, with TRBD2 identical over 8 bases. CDR3 length: 14 residues. The ends lost 8 bases at V and 0 bases at J; junction bases unmatched: 3. Per the germline V gene, CDR1 is MGHDK and CDR2 is SYGVNS. This CDR3 is CASQSGGSYNEQFF. The CDR3 DNA follows: TGTGCCAGCCAAAGCGGGGGCTCCTACAATGAGCAGTTCTTC.

V gene TRBV11-2 combines with J gene TRBJ1-1; unclear D gene. The CDR3 is 15 residues long. V was pared by 1 base and J by 0 bases, with 9 bases between. CDR1 is SGHAT, CDR2 FQNNGV, per germline. The CDR3 sequence is CASSLAPTMNTEAFF. The DNA for the CDR3 is TGTGCCAGCAGCTTAGCACCGACAATGAACACTGAAGCTTTCTTT.

The chain carries TRBV27 and TRBJ2-5; perhaps D is TRBD1 or TRBD2 (5 bases each). The CDR3 runs 13 residues. V was pared by 5 bases and J by 4 bases, with 11 bases between. CDR1 and CDR2 from the germline V gene are MNHEY and SMNVEV (reference sequence). CDR3 amino acids: CASSLRGRETQYF. The CDR3 nucleotides are TGTGCCAGCAGTCTACGGGGCAGAGAGACCCAGTACTTC.